The 11 T cell receptor beta chains below all came from one sample that was sequenced in a study of blood T cells in healthy people across ages. Combining a sample-barcoded 5' primer with a J-beta primer mix, a second PCR ran for about 7 to 11 cycles. TCRdb reprocessed the 5' RACE reads with MiXCR, giving one entry per CDR3 protein. The sample includes roughly 800,000 distinct CDR3 sequences, over 45% of them seen just once. Sequenced material: blood. All receptors derive from a man aged 30-40 years in good health.

This clonotype was counted ten times or more. The junction and the germline gene differ at one end; a read error may be behind it. J is TRBJ2-7 and V is TRBV12-3 or TRBV12-4; tentative D call: TRBD1 (5 bases). The CDR3 is made up of 13 amino acids. This CDR3 is CASSLQGTYEQYF. Here the CDR3 DNA reads TGCGCCAGCAGCTTGCAGGGAACCTACGAGCAGTACTTC.

The V and J genes are TRBV6-2 or TRBV6-3 and TRBJ1-5; D not resolved. Germline V CDR1 and CDR2: MNHEY, SVGEGT. The V gene lost 2 bases and the J gene lost 6 bases, with 8 bases spanning the gap. The CDR3 runs to 13 residues. The CDR3 nucleotides are TGTGCCAGCAGTTACGACGTCATTCAGCCCCAGCATTTT. Residues: CASSYDVIQPQHF.

The chain employs TRBV11-2 and TRBJ2-4; possibly TRBD2 for D (6 bases). The J call may be in error: the DNA end matches TRBJ2-7 better. The CDR3 sequence is 14 residues long. Looked up from germline, CDR1 is SGHAT and CDR2 is FQNNGV. The CDR3 is CASSPGTFSYEQYF. Here the CDR3 DNA reads TGTGCCAGCAGCCCCGGGACTTTCTCTTACGAGCAGTACTTC.

The chain links TRBV7-9 to TRBJ2-5; the D gene is possibly TRBD1 (5 bases). The J call may be in error: the DNA end matches TRBJ2-7 better. The CDR3 length is 14 residues. Germline V lookup: CDR1 SEHNR, CDR2 FQNEAQ (reference sequence). CDR3 residues: CASSLYLQGPEQYF. CDR3 DNA sequence: TGTGCCAGCAGCTTATACCTTCAGGGTCCCGAGCAGTACTTC.

As concerns this clonotype: A much larger clone sits a single nucleotide away, making a read error possible. The V and J genes are TRBV10-3 and TRBJ2-1; TRBD1 matches 8 bases. Germline V gene data show CDR1 as ENHRY and CDR2 as SYGVKD. Trimming at V came to 6 bases and at J to 8 bases, leaving 12 bases not matched to a gene. The CDR3 covers 15 residues. The chain's CDR3 is CAISSGTGIGDEQFF. The DNA for the CDR3 is TGTGCCATCAGCTCCGGGACAGGAATCGGTGATGAGCAGTTCTTC.

The chain recombines TRBV4-2 with TRBJ2-1; 11 bases line up with TRBD1. Germline assignment: CDR1 LGHNA and CDR2 YNFKEQ. J lost 7 bases, V lost 0 bases, and 8 bases had no gene match. This CDR3 has 17 residues. The CDR3 is CASSQDGGGQGGNEQFF. The DNA for the CDR3 is TGTGCCAGCAGCCAAGATGGGGGGGGACAGGGGGGGAATGAGCAGTTCTTC.

V gene TRBV6-5 combines with J gene TRBJ1-1; D is unresolved. The CDR3 consists of 14 residues. V lost 4 bases, J lost 10 bases, and 19 bases lay in between. Germline lookup yields CDR1 MNHEY and CDR2 SVGAGI. For the CDR3, the DNA is TGTGCCAGCAGTTTAAACGGGGTGCTAGATGGAGCTTTCTTT. Translation: CASSLNGVLDGAFF.

This chain joins TRBV18 and TRBJ2-2; D is unresolved. The CDR3 sequence is 12 residues long. Deletions cut 5 bases from V and 6 bases from J, with 7 bases between. Germline CDR1 and CDR2: KGHSH and LQKENI. CDR3: CASSGSAGELFF. CDR3 nucleotides: TGTGCCAGCTCAGGGTCGGCCGGGGAGCTGTTTTTT.

The CDR3 DNA sequence: TGCAGTCAACTAGCGGCAAACCAAGAGACCCAGTACTTC. Encoded protein: CSQLAANQETQYF. The chain links TRBV20-1 to TRBJ2-5; TRBD2 agrees at 8 bases. CDR3 length equals 13 residues. V was clipped by 8 bases and J by 0 bases; unmatched bases: 5. CDR1 is DFQATT, CDR2 SNEGSKA, per germline (reference sequence).

Details on this clonotype: The junction shows a germline mismatch at one end, possibly a read error. The chain couples TRBV20-1 to TRBJ2-1, with 11 bases fitting TRBD2. Germline lookup yields CDR1 DFQATT and CDR2 SNEGSKA (reference sequence). This CDR3 has 16 amino acids. Here the CDR3 reads CSAREVTSGRLNEQFF. The CDR3 coding sequence is TGTAGTGCCCGAGAGGTTACTAGCGGGAGATTAAATGAGCAGTTCTTC.

The rearrangement uses TRBV28 and TRBJ2-7; TRBD2 agrees at 7 bases. This CDR3 spans 15 amino acids. In germline, CDR1 is MDHEN, CDR2 SYDVKM. V shed 3 bases, J shed 2 bases, and the junction held 7 bases outside the gene matches. This chain's CDR3 is CASSFMAGRAYEQYF. The CDR3, as DNA: TGTGCCAGCAGTTTTATGGCAGGGAGGGCCTACGAGCAGTACTTC.